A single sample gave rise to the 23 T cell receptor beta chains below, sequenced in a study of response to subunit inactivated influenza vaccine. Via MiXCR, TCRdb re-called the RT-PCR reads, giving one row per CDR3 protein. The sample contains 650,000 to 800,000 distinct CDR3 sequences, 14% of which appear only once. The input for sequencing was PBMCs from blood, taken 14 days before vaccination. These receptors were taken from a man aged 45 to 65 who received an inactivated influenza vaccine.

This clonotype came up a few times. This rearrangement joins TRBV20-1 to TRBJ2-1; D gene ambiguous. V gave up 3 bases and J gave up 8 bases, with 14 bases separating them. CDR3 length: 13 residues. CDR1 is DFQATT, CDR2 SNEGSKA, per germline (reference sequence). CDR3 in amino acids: CSARSERRDEQFF. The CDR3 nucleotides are TGCAGTGCTAGGTCCGAGCGTCGGGATGAGCAGTTCTTC.

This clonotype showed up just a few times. The CDR3 protein is CASSLSFGTGSSYEQYF. DNA of the CDR3: TGTGCCAGCAGCCTTTCCTTCGGGACAGGGAGCTCCTACGAGCAGTACTTC. The genes are TRBV28 and TRBJ2-7; 9 nucleotides agree with TRBD1. Trimming removed 6 bases from V and 0 bases from J; junction bases left unmatched: 12. Germline assignment: CDR1 MDHEN and CDR2 SYDVKM. The CDR3 totals 17 residues.

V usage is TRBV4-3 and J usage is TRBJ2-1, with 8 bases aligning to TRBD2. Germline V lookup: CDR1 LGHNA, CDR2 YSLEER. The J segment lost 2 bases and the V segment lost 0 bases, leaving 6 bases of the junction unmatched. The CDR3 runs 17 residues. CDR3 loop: CASSQEPSGSTYNEQFF. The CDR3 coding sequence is TGCGCCAGCAGCCAAGAACCCAGCGGGAGCACCTACAATGAGCAGTTCTTC.

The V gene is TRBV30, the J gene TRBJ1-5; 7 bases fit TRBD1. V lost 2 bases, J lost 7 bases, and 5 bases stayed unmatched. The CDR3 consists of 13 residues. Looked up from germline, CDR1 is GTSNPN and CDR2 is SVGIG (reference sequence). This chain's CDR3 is CAWSNRGRQPQHF. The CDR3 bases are TGTGCCTGGAGTAATAGGGGGCGGCAGCCCCAGCATTTT.

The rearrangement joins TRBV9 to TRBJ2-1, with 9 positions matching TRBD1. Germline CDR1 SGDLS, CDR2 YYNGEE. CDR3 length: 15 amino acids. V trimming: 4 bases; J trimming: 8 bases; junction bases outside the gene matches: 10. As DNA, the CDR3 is TGTGCCAGCAGCTCCTCCGGGACAGGGCCCTATGAGCAGTTCTTC. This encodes CASSSSGTGPYEQFF.

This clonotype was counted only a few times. CDR3 nucleotide sequence: TGCGCCAGCAGCCAAATGGGGACAGGGTTTAATGAGCAGTTCTTC. It codes for CASSQMGTGFNEQFF. V usage is TRBV4-1 and J usage is TRBJ2-1; TRBD1 aligns across 9 bases. The CDR3 is 15 amino acids. V trimming: 2 bases; J trimming: 7 bases; junction bases outside the gene matches: 6. Germline V gene data show CDR1 as MGHRA and CDR2 as YSYEKL.

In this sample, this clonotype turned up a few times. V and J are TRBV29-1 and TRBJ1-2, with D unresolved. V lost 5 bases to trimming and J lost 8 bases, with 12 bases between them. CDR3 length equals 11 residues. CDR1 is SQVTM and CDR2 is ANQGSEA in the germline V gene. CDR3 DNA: TGCAGCGTTAGAAACTCGGGAGGCTACACCTTC. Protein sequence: CSVRNSGGYTF.

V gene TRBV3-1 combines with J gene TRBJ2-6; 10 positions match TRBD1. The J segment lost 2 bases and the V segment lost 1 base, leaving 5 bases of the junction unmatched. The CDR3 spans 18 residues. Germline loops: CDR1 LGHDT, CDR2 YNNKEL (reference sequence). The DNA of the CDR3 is TGTGCCAGCAGCCAAGGCCTCGGGACAGGGGCTGGGGCCAACGTCCTGACTTTC. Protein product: CASSQGLGTGAGANVLTF.

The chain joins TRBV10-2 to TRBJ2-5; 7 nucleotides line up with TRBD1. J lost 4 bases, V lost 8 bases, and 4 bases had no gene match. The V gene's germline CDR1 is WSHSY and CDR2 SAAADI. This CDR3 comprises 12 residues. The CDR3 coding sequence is TGCGCCAGCGCGACAGGGAGAGAGACCCAGTACTTC. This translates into CASATGRETQYF.

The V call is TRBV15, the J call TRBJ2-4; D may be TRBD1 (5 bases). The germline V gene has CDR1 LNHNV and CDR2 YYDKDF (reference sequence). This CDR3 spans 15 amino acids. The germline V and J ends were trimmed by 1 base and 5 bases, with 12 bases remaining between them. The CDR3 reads CATSRVGASQNIQYF. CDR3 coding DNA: TGTGCCACCAGCAGAGTTGGGGCGTCGCAAAACATTCAGTACTTC.

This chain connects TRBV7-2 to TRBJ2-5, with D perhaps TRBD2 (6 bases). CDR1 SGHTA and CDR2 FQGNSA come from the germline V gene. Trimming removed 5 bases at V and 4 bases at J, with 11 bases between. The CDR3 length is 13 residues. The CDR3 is CASSAMGGETQYF. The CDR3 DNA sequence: TGTGCCAGCAGCGCTATGGGGGGAGAGACCCAGTACTTC.

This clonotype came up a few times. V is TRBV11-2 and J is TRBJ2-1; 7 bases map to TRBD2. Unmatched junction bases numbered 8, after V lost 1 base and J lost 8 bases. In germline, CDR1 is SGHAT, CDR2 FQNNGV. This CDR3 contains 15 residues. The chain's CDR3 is CASSLAAGVGHEQFF. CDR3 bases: TGTGCCAGCAGCTTAGCGGCGGGAGTAGGCCATGAGCAGTTCTTC.

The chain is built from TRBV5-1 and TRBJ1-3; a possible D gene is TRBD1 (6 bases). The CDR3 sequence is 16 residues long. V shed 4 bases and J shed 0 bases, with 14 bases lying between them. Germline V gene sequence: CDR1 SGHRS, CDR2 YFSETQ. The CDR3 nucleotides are TGCGCCAGCAGCGCGGTCGGGACACGCTCTGGAAACACCATATATTTT. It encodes CASSAVGTRSGNTIYF.

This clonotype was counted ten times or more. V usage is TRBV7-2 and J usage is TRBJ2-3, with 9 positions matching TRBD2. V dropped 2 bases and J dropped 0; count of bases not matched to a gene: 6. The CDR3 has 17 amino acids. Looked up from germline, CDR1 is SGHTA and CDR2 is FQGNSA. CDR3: CASSLRWTSDSTDTQYF. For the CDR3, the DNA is TGTGCCAGCAGCTTAAGATGGACTAGCGATAGCACAGATACGCAGTATTTT.

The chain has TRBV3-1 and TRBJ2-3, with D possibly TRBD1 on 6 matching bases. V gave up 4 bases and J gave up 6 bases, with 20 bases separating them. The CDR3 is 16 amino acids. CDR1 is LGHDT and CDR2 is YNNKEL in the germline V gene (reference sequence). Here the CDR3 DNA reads TGTGCCAGCAGCCCCACCGGGACAAGGATGGTGGATACGCAGTATTTT. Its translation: CASSPTGTRMVDTQYF.

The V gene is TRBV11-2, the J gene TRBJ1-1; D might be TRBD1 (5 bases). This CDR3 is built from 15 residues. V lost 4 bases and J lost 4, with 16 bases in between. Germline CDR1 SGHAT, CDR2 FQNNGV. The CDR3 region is CASSWNSLDTTEAFF. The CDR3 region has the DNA TGTGCCAGCAGCTGGAACTCATTGGACACCACTGAAGCTTTCTTT. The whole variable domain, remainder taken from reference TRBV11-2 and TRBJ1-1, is EAGVAQSPRYKIIEKRQSVAFWCNPISGHATLYWYQQILGQGPKLLIQFQNNGVVDDSQLPKDRFSAERLKGVDSTLKIQPAKLEDSAVYLCASSWNSLDTTEAFFGQGTRLTVV.

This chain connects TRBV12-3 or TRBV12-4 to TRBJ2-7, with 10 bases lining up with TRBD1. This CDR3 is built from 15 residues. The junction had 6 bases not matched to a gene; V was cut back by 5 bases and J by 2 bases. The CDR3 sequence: CASSRRGQGAYEQYF. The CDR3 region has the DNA TGTGCCAGCAGTCGTCGCGGACAGGGGGCCTACGAGCAGTACTTC.

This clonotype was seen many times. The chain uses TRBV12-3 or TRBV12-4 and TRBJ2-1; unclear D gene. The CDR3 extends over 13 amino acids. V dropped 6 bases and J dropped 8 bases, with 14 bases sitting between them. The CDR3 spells CASRRSRLDEQFF. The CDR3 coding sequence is TGTGCCAGCAGACGCTCGAGGTTAGATGAGCAGTTCTTC.

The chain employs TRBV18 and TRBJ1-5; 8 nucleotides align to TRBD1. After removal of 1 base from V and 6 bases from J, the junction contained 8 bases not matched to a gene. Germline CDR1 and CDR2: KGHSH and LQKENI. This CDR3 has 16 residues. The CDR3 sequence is CASSPQVTGASQPQHF. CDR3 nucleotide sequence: TGTGCCAGCTCACCACAGGTGACAGGGGCGTCTCAGCCCCAGCATTTT.

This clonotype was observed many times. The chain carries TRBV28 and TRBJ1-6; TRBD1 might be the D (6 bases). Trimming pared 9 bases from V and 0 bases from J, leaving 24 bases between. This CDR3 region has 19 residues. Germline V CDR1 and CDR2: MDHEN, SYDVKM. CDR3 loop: CASFSSSGTIFSYNSPLHF. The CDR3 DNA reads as TGTGCCAGTTTCTCCAGTTCCGGGACAATATTCTCCTATAATTCACCCCTCCACTTT.

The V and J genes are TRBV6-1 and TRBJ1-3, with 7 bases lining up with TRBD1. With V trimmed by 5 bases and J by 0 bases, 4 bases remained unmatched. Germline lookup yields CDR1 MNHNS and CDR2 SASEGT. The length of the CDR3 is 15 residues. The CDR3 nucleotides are TGTGCCAGCAGTATCGGGACAGACTCTGGAAACACCATATATTTT. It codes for CASSIGTDSGNTIYF.

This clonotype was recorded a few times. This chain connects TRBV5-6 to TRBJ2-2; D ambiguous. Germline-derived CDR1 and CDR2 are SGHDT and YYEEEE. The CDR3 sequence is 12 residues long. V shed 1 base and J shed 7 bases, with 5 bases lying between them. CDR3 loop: CASSLTLGELFF. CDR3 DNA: TGTGCCAGCAGCTTGACGCTCGGGGAGCTGTTTTTT.

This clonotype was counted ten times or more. In DNA, the CDR3 is TGTGCCAGCAGTGGGGGGAGGGTCCAAGAGACCCAGTACTTC. Its translation: CASSGGRVQETQYF. The rearrangement uses TRBV12-3 or TRBV12-4 and TRBJ2-5; 7 nucleotides agree with TRBD2. The CDR3 extends over 14 amino acids. Losses at the gene ends were 5 bases for V and 1 base for J; bases not matched to a gene: 4.